The following is a T cell receptor beta chain sequence with its context. Its antigen remains unidentified. Generated by immunoSEQ multiplex PCR, the TCRdb table keeps only in-frame clones and is missing some. This table holds about 20,000 clones, around 84% found once. The time point denotes: 266 days after commencement of treatment, after nivolumab therapy. Treatment of the sample: AdE1-LMPpoly-expanded autologous EBV-specific T-cell therapy followed by anti-PD-1 nivolumab. The sample comes from a study of EBV T-cell therapy then PD-1 blockade in nasopharyngeal carcinoma. CDR1 and CDR2 (germline): SGHVS, FQNEAQ. The CDR3 has 15 amino acids. The ends lost 3 bases at V and 2 bases at J; junction bases unmatched: 3.

The starting material was CD8+ T cells from blood, obtained around day 250 from a patient whose treatment included autologous EBV-specific T cells and nivolumab. The chain couples TRBV7-8 to TRBJ2-2; TRBD1 aligns across 7 bases. This TCR came from a man aged 35 to 55 with nasopharyngeal carcinoma. The CDR3 reads CASSFRDSNTGELFF. CDR3 DNA: TGTGCCAGCAGCTTCCGGGACAGCAACACCGGGGAGCTGTTTTTT.